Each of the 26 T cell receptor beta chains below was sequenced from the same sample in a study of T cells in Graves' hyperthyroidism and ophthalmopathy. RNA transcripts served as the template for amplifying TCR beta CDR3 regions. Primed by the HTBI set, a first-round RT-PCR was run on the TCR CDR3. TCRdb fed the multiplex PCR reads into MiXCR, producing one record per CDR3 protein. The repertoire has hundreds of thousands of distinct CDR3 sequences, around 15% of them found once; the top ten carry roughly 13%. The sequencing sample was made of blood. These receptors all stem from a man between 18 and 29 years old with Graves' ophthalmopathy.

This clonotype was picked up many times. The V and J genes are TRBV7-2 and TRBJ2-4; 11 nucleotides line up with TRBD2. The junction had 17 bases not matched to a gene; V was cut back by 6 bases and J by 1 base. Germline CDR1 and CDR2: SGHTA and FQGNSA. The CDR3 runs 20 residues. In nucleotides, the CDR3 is TGTGCCAGCAGGCCGATAGCGGGGGGGCTGCGGGTGTTTGCCAAAAACATTCAGTACTTC. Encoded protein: CASRPIAGGLRVFAKNIQYF.

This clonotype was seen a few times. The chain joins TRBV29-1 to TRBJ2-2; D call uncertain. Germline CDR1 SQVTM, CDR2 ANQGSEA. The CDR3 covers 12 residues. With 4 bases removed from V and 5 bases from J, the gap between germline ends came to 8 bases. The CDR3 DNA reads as TGCAGCGTTGCGGGTCCGACCGGGGAGCTGTTTTTT. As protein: CSVAGPTGELFF.

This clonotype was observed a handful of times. The CDR3 here is CASSMGSSYNEQFF. CDR3 in DNA: TGTGCCAGTAGTATGGGCAGCTCCTACAATGAGCAGTTCTTC. The V call is TRBV19, the J call TRBJ2-1; D ambiguous. The length of the CDR3 is 14 residues. Germline CDR1 and CDR2: LNHDA and SQIVND (reference sequence). The V and J ends lost 3 bases and 0 bases respectively, with 6 bases between them.

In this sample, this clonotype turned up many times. CDR3 in DNA: TGTGCCAGCAGCTTAGGAACTAGCGGGGCGACAGATACGCAGTATTTT. Amino acid sequence: CASSLGTSGATDTQYF. The chain employs TRBV11-3 and TRBJ2-3, with 10 bases that match TRBD2. CDR1 is SGHNT and CDR2 is YENEEA in the germline V gene. With V trimmed by 1 base and J by 3 bases, 4 bases remained unmatched. CDR3 length: 16 residues.

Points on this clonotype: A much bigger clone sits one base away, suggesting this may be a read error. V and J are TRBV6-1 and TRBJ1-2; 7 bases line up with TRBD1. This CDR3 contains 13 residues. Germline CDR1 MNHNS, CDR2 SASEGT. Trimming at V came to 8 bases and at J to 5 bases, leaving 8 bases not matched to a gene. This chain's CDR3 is CASGQTGYYGYTF. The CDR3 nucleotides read TGTGCCAGCGGACAGACAGGGTATTATGGCTACACCTTC.

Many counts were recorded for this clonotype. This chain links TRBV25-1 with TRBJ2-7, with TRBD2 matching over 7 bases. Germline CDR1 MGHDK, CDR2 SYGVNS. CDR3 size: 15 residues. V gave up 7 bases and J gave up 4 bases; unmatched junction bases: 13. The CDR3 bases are TGTGCCAGCAACGGCGGAAGGGAGGGGTATTACGAGCAGTACTTC. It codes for CASNGGREGYYEQYF.

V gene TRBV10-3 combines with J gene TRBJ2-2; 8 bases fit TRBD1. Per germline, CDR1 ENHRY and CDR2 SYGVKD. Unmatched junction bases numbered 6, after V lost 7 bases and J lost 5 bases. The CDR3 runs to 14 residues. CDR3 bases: TGTGCCATCACACAGGGGGTGGAGACCGGGGAGCTGTTTTTT. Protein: CAITQGVETGELFF.

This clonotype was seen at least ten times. CDR3 DNA sequence: TGCAGTGCTCCCCTTGTAAGCGGAGCGAACACCGGGGAGCTGTTTTTT. It encodes CSAPLVSGANTGELFF. This chain joins TRBV20-1 and TRBJ2-2; a possible D gene is TRBD2 (5 bases). This CDR3 is 16 amino acids long. Per the germline V gene, CDR1 is DFQATT and CDR2 is SNEGSKA (reference sequence). Trimming stripped 5 bases from V and 0 bases from J, with 16 bases between.

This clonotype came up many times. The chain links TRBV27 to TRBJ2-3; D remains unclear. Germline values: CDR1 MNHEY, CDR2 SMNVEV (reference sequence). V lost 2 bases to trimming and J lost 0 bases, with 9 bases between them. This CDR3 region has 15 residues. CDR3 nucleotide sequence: TGTGCCAGCAGTTTAGCGTTTCAGAGCACAGATACGCAGTATTTT. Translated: CASSLAFQSTDTQYF.

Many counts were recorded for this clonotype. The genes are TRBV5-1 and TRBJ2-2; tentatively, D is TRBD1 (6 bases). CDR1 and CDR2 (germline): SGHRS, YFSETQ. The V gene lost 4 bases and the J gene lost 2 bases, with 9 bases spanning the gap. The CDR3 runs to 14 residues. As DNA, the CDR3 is TGCGCCAGCAGCGTGGGACATAACACCGGGGAGCTGTTTTTT. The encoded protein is CASSVGHNTGELFF.

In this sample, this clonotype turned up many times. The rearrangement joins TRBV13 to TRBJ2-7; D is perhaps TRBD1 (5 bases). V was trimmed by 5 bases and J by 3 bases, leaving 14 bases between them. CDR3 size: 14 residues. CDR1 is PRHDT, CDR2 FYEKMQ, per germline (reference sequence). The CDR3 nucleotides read TGTGCCAGCAGCCCCAGGGCGCGTGTCTACGAGCAGTACTTC. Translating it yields CASSPRARVYEQYF.

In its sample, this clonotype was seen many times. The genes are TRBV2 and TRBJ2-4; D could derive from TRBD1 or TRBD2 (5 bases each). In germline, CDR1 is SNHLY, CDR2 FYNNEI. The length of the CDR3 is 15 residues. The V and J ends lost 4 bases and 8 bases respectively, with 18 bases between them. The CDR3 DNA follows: TGTGCCAGCAGTGCCACAGGAGAGGGGTTGGACATTCAGTACTTC. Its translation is CASSATGEGLDIQYF.

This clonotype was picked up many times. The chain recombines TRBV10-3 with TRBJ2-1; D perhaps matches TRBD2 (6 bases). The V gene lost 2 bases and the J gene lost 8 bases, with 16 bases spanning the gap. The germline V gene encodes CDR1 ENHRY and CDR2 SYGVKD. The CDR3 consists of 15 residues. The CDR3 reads CAISEEGAGSDEQFF. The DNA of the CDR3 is TGTGCCATCAGTGAGGAGGGCGCGGGGAGCGATGAGCAGTTCTTC.

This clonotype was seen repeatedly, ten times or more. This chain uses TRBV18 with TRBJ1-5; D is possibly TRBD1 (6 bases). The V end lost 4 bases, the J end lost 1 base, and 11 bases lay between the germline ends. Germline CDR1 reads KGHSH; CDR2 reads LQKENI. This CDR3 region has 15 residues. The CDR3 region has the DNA TGTGCCAGCTCACAAACCGGGACAAGCAATCAGCCCCAGCATTTT. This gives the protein CASSQTGTSNQPQHF.

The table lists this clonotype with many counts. CDR3 amino acids: CASSLFAATNEKLFF. The DNA of the CDR3 is TGTGCCAGCAGCTTATTTGCAGCAACTAATGAAAAACTGTTTTTT. V and J are TRBV13 and TRBJ1-4; no clear D gene. CDR3 length: 15 residues. V shed 2 bases and J shed 0 bases, with 7 bases lying between them. Germline V gives CDR1 PRHDT, CDR2 FYEKMQ (reference sequence).

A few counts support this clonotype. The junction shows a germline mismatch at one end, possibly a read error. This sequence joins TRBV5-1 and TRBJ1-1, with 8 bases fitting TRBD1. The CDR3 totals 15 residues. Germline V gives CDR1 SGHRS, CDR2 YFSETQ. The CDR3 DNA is TGTGCCAGCAGCCCCCGACAGGGGCAAAGCACTGAAGCTTTCTTT. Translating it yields CASSPRQGQSTEAFF.

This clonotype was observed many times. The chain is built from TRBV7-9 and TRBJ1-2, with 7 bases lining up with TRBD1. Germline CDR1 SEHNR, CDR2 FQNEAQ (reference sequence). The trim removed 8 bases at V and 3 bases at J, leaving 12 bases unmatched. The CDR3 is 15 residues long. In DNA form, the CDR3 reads TGTGCCAGCTGGGCGGGGACAGCGTCTTACTATGGCTACACCTTC. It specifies CASWAGTASYYGYTF.

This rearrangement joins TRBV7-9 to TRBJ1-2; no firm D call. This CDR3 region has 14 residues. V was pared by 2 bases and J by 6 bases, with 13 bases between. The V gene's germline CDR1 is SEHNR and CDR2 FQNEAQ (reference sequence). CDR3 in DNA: TGTGCCAGCAGCTTAATATCCGGGAAAGATGGCTACACCTTC. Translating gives CASSLISGKDGYTF.

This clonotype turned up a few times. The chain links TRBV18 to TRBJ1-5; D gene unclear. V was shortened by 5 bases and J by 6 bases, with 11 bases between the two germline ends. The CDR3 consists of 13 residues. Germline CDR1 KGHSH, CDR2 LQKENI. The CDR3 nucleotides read TGTGCCAGCTCATCCGACTCCAGTCAGCCCCAGCATTTT. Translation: CASSSDSSQPQHF.

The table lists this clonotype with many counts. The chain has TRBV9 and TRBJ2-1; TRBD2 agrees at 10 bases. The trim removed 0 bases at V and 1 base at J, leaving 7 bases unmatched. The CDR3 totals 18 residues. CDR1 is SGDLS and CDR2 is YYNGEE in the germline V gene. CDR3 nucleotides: TGTGCCAGCAGCGTAGCGGCTAGCGGGGGTTTATCCTACAATGAGCAGTTCTTC. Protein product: CASSVAASGGLSYNEQFF.

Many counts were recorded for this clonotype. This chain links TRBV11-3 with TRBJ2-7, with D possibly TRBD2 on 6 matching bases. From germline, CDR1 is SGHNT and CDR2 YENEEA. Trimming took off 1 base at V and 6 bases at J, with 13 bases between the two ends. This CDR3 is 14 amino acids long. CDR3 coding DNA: TGTGCCAGCAGCTTAGCGGGAGAGGCACTCGAGCAGTACTTC. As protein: CASSLAGEALEQYF.

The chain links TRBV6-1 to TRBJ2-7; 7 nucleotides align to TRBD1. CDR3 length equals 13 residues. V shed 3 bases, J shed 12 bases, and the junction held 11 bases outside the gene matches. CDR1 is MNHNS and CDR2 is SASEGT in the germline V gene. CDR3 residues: CASSERGTERWYF. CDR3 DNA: TGTGCCAGCAGTGAGAGGGGGACAGAGAGGTGGTACTTC.

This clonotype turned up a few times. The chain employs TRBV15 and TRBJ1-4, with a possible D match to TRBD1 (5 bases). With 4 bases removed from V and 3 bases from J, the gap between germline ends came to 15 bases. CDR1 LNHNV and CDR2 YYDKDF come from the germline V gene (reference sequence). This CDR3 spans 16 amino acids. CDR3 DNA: TGTGCCACCAGCACAAGAGTGACAGTCCCTAATGAAAAACTGTTTTTT. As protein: CATSTRVTVPNEKLFF. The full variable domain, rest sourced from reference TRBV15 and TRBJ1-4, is DAMVIQNPRYQVTQFGKPVTLSCSQTLNHNVMYWYQQKSSQAPKLLFHYYDKDFNNEADTPDNFQSRRPNTSFCFLDIRSPGLGDTAMYLCATSTRVTVPNEKLFFGSGTQLSVL.

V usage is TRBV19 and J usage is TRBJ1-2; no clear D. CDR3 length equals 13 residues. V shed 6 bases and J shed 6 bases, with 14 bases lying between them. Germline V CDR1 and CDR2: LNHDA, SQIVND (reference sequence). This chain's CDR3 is CASREDGPDGYTF. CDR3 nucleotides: TGTGCCAGTAGGGAAGACGGGCCCGATGGCTACACCTTC.

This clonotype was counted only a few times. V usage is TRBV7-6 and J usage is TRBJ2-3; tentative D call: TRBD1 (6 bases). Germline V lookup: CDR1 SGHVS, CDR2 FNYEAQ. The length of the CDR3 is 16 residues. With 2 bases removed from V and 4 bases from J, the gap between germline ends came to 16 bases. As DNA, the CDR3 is TGTGCCAGCAGCTTACAGGGGTTTACTATATCAGATACGCAGTATTTT. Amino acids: CASSLQGFTISDTQYF.

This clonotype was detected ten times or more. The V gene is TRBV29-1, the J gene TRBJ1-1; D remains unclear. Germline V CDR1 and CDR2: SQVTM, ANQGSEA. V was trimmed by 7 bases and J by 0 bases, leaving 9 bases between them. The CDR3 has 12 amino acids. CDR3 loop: CSARDLNTEAFF. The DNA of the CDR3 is TGCAGCGCCCGTGACCTGAACACTGAAGCTTTCTTT.